A selection of T cell receptor beta chains follows, all from one sample in a study of pediatric ulcerative colitis. The repertoire was sequenced with immunoSEQ multiplex PCR; TCRdb's copy has only in-frame clones and lacks some. The sample gives around 65,000 clones, 77% of which show up once; roughly 5.5% is in the top ten. Source material: blood. These TCRs come from a boy younger than 18 with moderate ulcerative colitis. Both conserved end residues are part of each CDR3. D genes are given only for firm matches. Clone size is given for some rows only: seen once, a few or many times, or a class if the clone is expanded.

abundance: .; d_gene: .; len: 14; v_gene: TRBV25-1; j_gene: TRBJ1-1; CDR3nt: TGTGCCAGCCGGGGTGGTAGGGAGAACACTGAAGCTTTCTTT; CDR3aa: CASRGGRENTEAFF
abundance: .; d_gene: .; len: 14; v_gene: TRBV14; j_gene: TRBJ2-5; CDR3nt: TGTGCCAGCAGCCTCAACCCAACTCCGGAGACCCAGTACTTC; CDR3aa: CASSLNPTPETQYF
abundance: .; d_gene: TRBD1; len: 14; v_gene: TRBV7-9; j_gene: TRBJ1-5; CDR3nt: TGTGCCAGCAGCTTAGGACAGGGATTTCAGCCCCAGCATTTT; CDR3aa: CASSLGQGFQPQHF
abundance: .; d_gene: TRBD2; len: 17; v_gene: TRBV4-1; j_gene: TRBJ2-1; CDR3nt: TGCGCCAGCAGCCAAGGTGCTCTAGCGGGAGGCCGTAATGAGCAGTTCTTC; CDR3aa: CASSQGALAGGRNEQFF
abundance: .; d_gene: TRBD1; len: 15; v_gene: TRBV9; j_gene: TRBJ1-1; CDR3nt: TGTGCCAGCAGCCCTGGGACAGCCCGGGACACTGAAGCTTTCTTT; CDR3aa: CASSPGTARDTEAFF
abundance: few; d_gene: .; len: 13; v_gene: TRBV7-7; j_gene: TRBJ1-1; CDR3nt: TGTGCCAGCAGCTTAGGGGCGAACACTGAAGCTTTCTTT; CDR3aa: CASSLGANTEAFF
abundance: once; d_gene: .; len: 16; v_gene: TRBV7-9; j_gene: TRBJ2-3; CDR3nt: TGTGCCAGCAGCTTTGAATGGGCTGCTGGCACAGATACGCAGTATTTT; CDR3aa: CASSFEWAAGTDTQYF
abundance: .; d_gene: TRBD2; len: 16; v_gene: TRBV11-3; j_gene: TRBJ2-1; CDR3nt: TGTGCCAGCAGCTTGGGTAGCGGGGGCTCTTACAATGAGCAGTTCTTC; CDR3aa: CASSLGSGGSYNEQFF
abundance: .; d_gene: .; len: 16; v_gene: TRBV27; j_gene: TRBJ1-3; CDR3nt: TGTGCCAGCAGTAGAATTGCGGACATATCTGGAAACACCATATATTTT; CDR3aa: CASSRIADISGNTIYF
abundance: .; d_gene: .; len: 12; v_gene: TRBV5-5; j_gene: TRBJ1-3; CDR3nt: TGTGCCAGCAGCTTGGTTGCTAACACCATATATTTT; CDR3aa: CASSLVANTIYF
abundance: few; d_gene: .; len: 14; v_gene: TRBV5-4; j_gene: TRBJ1-3; CDR3nt: TGTGCCAGCAGCTTCAGAGGGGCTGGAAACACCATATATTTT; CDR3aa: CASSFRGAGNTIYF
abundance: .; d_gene: TRBD2; len: 15; v_gene: TRBV7-6; j_gene: TRBJ2-1; CDR3nt: TGTGCCAGCACCGCCGGACTAGCGGCCTACAATGAGCAGTTCTTC; CDR3aa: CASTAGLAAYNEQFF
abundance: few; d_gene: .; len: 11; v_gene: TRBV7-3; j_gene: TRBJ1-1; CDR3nt: TGTGCCAGGGTGCCGGGCAGGGCGGCTTTCTTT; CDR3aa: CARVPGRAAFF
abundance: .; d_gene: .; len: 19; v_gene: TRBV18; j_gene: TRBJ1-1; CDR3nt: TGTGCCAGCTCACCACGGCGGACCCAGGGAGGGGAATCGAACACTGAAGCTTTCTTT; CDR3aa: CASSPRRTQGGESNTEAFF
abundance: .; d_gene: TRBD2; len: 19; v_gene: TRBV5-1; j_gene: TRBJ2-1; CDR3nt: TGCGCCAGCAGCCGAGTCCCGGGACTAGCGGGGGGGGCCTACAATGAGCAGTTCTTC; CDR3aa: CASSRVPGLAGGAYNEQFF
abundance: few; d_gene: .; len: 15; v_gene: TRBV19; j_gene: TRBJ1-1; CDR3nt: TGTGCCAGTTCCCTCGGGGGTCTTAGGAACACTGAAGCTTTCTTT; CDR3aa: CASSLGGLRNTEAFF
abundance: .; d_gene: .; len: 15; v_gene: TRBV5-4; j_gene: TRBJ1-4; CDR3nt: TGTGCCAGCAGCTTCGGCGGGACGGCAAATGAAAAACTGTTTTTT; CDR3aa: CASSFGGTANEKLFF
abundance: .; d_gene: .; len: 17; v_gene: TRBV7-9; j_gene: TRBJ1-3; CDR3nt: TGTGCCAGCACCCTAAAGTCGGGGCCCTCGGTGGGAAACACCATATATTTT; CDR3aa: CASTLKSGPSVGNTIYF
abundance: .; d_gene: .; len: 14; v_gene: TRBV12-5; j_gene: TRBJ2-2; CDR3nt: TGTGCTAGTGGCCGCTCAGGGAGCACCGGGGAGCTGTTTTTT; CDR3aa: CASGRSGSTGELFF
abundance: .; d_gene: .; len: 14; v_gene: TRBV9; j_gene: TRBJ1-1; CDR3nt: TGTGCCAGCAGCGTAAAGGGACCGAACACTGAAGCTTTCTTT; CDR3aa: CASSVKGPNTEAFF
abundance: .; d_gene: .; len: 13; v_gene: TRBV7-2; j_gene: TRBJ2-7; CDR3nt: TGTGCCAGCAGCCTAATAGAGTCCTACGAGCAGTACTTC; CDR3aa: CASSLIESYEQYF
abundance: once; d_gene: .; len: 16; v_gene: TRBV5-1; j_gene: TRBJ2-2; CDR3nt: TGCGCCAGCACCCCGGTGGGGGGCTTCGACACCGGGGAGCTGTTTTTT; CDR3aa: CASTPVGGFDTGELFF
abundance: once; d_gene: .; len: 9; v_gene: TRBV27; j_gene: TRBJ1-2; CDR3nt: TGTGGTAAGTGCTATGGCTACACCTTC; CDR3aa: CGKCYGYTF
abundance: .; d_gene: TRBD1; len: 13; v_gene: TRBV29-1; j_gene: TRBJ2-7; CDR3nt: TGCAGCGCAGCCGGGACAGGGGACTACGAGCAGTACTTC; CDR3aa: CSAAGTGDYEQYF
abundance: .; d_gene: TRBD2; len: 15; v_gene: TRBV7-6; j_gene: TRBJ2-7; CDR3nt: TGTGCCAGCAGCTTAGCGGGCGGGAGGGGGGACGAGCAGTACTTC; CDR3aa: CASSLAGGRGDEQYF
abundance: .; d_gene: .; len: 16; v_gene: TRBV5-1; j_gene: TRBJ2-1; CDR3nt: TGCGCCAGCAGCTTGGTGGTCAGCGGGCCCTACAATGAGCAGTTCTTC; CDR3aa: CASSLVVSGPYNEQFF
abundance: .; d_gene: .; len: 14; v_gene: TRBV30; j_gene: TRBJ2-4; CDR3nt: TGTGCCTGGAGAGAGAGTCGGGCCAAAAACATTCAGTACTTC; CDR3aa: CAWRESRAKNIQYF
abundance: few; d_gene: .; len: 14; v_gene: TRBV9; j_gene: TRBJ2-5; CDR3nt: TGTGCCAGCAGCGTAGACGGGACACAAGAGACCCAGTACTTC; CDR3aa: CASSVDGTQETQYF
abundance: .; d_gene: TRBD1; len: 18; v_gene: TRBV5-1; j_gene: TRBJ1-6; CDR3nt: TGCGCCAGCAGCTTGGGCACAGGGGGCAGTAGGGCTAATTCACCCCTCCACTTT; CDR3aa: CASSLGTGGSRANSPLHF
abundance: .; d_gene: .; len: 14; v_gene: TRBV9; j_gene: TRBJ2-1; CDR3nt: TGTGCCAGCAGCGTGGGTAGCGGCCCCAATGAGCAGTTCTTC; CDR3aa: CASSVGSGPNEQFF
abundance: .; d_gene: .; len: 16; v_gene: TRBV27; j_gene: TRBJ1-4; CDR3nt: TGTGCCAGCAGTTTCGGACAGCGTCTAACCTCTGAAAAACTGTTTTTT; CDR3aa: CASSFGQRLTSEKLFF
abundance: .; d_gene: .; len: 14; v_gene: TRBV14; j_gene: TRBJ1-4; CDR3nt: TGTGCCAGCAGCCAAGTATGGGGAAGAGAAAAACTGTTTTTT; CDR3aa: CASSQVWGREKLFF
abundance: .; d_gene: .; len: 17; v_gene: TRBV18; j_gene: TRBJ1-4; CDR3nt: TGTGCCAGCTCACCAGAGGGCCTTACTGCAACTAATGAAAAACTGTTTTTT; CDR3aa: CASSPEGLTATNEKLFF